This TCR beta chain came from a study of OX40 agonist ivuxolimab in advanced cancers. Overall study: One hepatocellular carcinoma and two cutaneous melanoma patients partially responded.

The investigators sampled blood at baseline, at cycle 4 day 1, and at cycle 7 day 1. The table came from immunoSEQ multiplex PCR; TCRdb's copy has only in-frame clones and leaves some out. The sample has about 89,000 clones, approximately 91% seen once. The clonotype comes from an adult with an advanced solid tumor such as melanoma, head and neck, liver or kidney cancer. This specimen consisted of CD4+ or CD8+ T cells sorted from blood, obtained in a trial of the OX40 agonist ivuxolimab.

CDR3 region: CASSPGLAAALLTF. The CDR3 nucleotides are TGTGCCAGCAGCCCCGGACTAGCGGCCGCACTCCTGACTTTC. The chain joins TRBV6-6 to TRBJ2-6, with TRBD2 matching over 10 bases. V was pared by 6 bases and J by 14 bases, with 10 bases of the junction left unmatched. CDR3 length: 14 amino acids. CDR1 is MNHNY and CDR2 is SVGAGI in the germline V gene (reference sequence).